The 20 T cell receptor beta chains presented below share a single source sample, sequenced in a study of T cells in Graves' hyperthyroidism and ophthalmopathy. Authors of the study amplified TCR beta CDR3 regions from RNA transcripts. TCR CDR3 underwent first-round RT-PCR with the HTBI primer set. One entry per CDR3 protein, called by TCRdb with MiXCR from the multiplex PCR reads. The sample consists of about 400,000 distinct CDR3 sequences, around 25% of them appearing once. Sequenced sample: blood. These TCRs come from a man in his fifties or sixties with Graves' hyperthyroidism.

This sequence joins TRBV6-1 and TRBJ2-7; D is possibly TRBD2 (7 bases). The V end was cut by 3 bases, the J end by 2 bases, with 17 bases between. The length of the CDR3 is 16 residues. Germline lookup yields CDR1 MNHNS and CDR2 SASEGT. In DNA, the CDR3 is TGTGCCAGCAGTGATCCCTGGGCGGGGGCAACCTACGAGCAGTACTTC. Translating gives CASSDPWAGATYEQYF.

This clonotype has a handful of counts. The chain combines TRBV7-2 with TRBJ1-1; D possibly corresponds to TRBD1 (6 bases). Germline V CDR1 and CDR2: SGHTA, FQGNSA. V lost 1 base, J lost 1 base, and 19 bases lay in between. This CDR3 region has 18 residues. The CDR3 bases are TGTGCCAGCAGCTTAGACAGGGAGAGATCCCTTTGGAACACTGAAGCTTTCTTT. Amino acid sequence: CASSLDRERSLWNTEAFF.

Only a few counts were recorded for this clonotype. CDR3 amino acids: CASSHTGTGGSTGELFF. For the CDR3, the DNA is TGTGCCAGCAGCCACACCGGGACAGGGGGTAGCACCGGGGAGCTGTTTTTT. V usage is TRBV11-3 and J usage is TRBJ2-2, with 11 bases that match TRBD1. Germline assignment: CDR1 SGHNT and CDR2 YENEEA. The CDR3 is 17 residues long. With V trimmed by 5 bases and J by 4 bases, 9 bases remained unmatched. The complete variable domain, with remaining parts taken from reference TRBV11-3 and TRBJ2-2, reads EAGVVQSPRYKIIEKKQPVAFWCNPISGHNTLYWYLQNLGQGPELLIRYENEEAVDDSQLPKDRFSAERLKGVDSTLKIQPAELGDSAVYLCASSHTGTGGSTGELFFGEGSRLTVL.

V usage is TRBV20-1 and J usage is TRBJ2-1; D gene uncertain. The CDR3 has 14 amino acids. The germline V and J ends were trimmed by 5 bases and 2 bases, with 13 bases remaining between them. The germline gives CDR1 DFQATT, CDR2 SNEGSKA (reference sequence). The CDR3 DNA follows: TGCAGTGCTGCGGAAGGGCCGGCCTACAATGAGCAGTTCTTC. This translates into CSAAEGPAYNEQFF.

This clonotype was detected a few times. The V and J genes are TRBV4-2 and TRBJ2-7; 10 positions match TRBD2. The CDR3 runs 15 residues. CDR1 is LGHNA, CDR2 YNFKEQ, per germline. The V gene end was trimmed by 4 bases and the J gene end by 4 bases; junction bases not matched to a gene: 7. In DNA form, the CDR3 reads TGTGCCAGCAGCCCTCGGCTAGCGGGAGAGTACGAGCAGTACTTC. It yields the protein CASSPRLAGEYEQYF.

V usage is TRBV5-1 and J usage is TRBJ2-1; perhaps TRBD1 as D (7 bases). V was pared by 4 bases and J by 2 bases, with 22 bases between. Germline V gene data show CDR1 as SGHRS and CDR2 as YFSETQ. The CDR3 contains 18 residues. The CDR3 sequence: CASSISGGRLVPYNEQFF. CDR3 in DNA: TGCGCCAGCAGCATCTCAGGGGGGAGGCTCGTCCCCTACAATGAGCAGTTCTTC.

In this sample, this clonotype turned up a few times. The gene calls are TRBV7-6 and TRBJ2-3; 8 bases agree with TRBD2. V lost 5 bases, J lost 3 bases, and 7 bases stayed unmatched. The length of the CDR3 is 15 residues. Germline V gene lookup returns CDR1 SGHVS and CDR2 FNYEAQ. Here the CDR3 DNA reads TGTGCCAGCAGCCCCCGGGGGGGATTGACAGATACGCAGTATTTT. Translated, it gives CASSPRGGLTDTQYF.

The chain carries TRBV11-2 and TRBJ1-2; no firm D call. The germline V and J ends were trimmed by 5 bases and 3 bases, with 13 bases remaining between them. The CDR3 totals 14 residues. Per germline, CDR1 SGHAT and CDR2 FQNNGV. This CDR3 reads CASSPRRQDYGYTF. The CDR3, as DNA: TGTGCCAGCAGCCCAAGAAGACAAGACTATGGCTACACCTTC. The full variable domain, completed using reference TRBV11-2 and TRBJ1-2, is EAGVAQSPRYKIIEKRQSVAFWCNPISGHATLYWYQQILGQGPKLLIQFQNNGVVDDSQLPKDRFSAERLKGVDSTLKIQPAKLEDSAVYLCASSPRRQDYGYTFGSGTRLTVV.

This chain links TRBV24-1 with TRBJ2-5; TRBD1 aligns across 11 bases. This CDR3 has 16 residues. Per germline, CDR1 KGHDR and CDR2 SFDVKD. V dropped 7 bases and J dropped 5; count of bases not matched to a gene: 11. Here the CDR3 DNA reads TGTGCCACCAGCTCCGGGACAGGGGGAGGGTCCGAGACCCAGTACTTC. Translating gives CATSSGTGGGSETQYF.

The sample holds a few counts of this clonotype. V and J are TRBV6-1 and TRBJ2-3, with 11 bases fitting TRBD2. The V gene end was trimmed by 6 bases and the J gene end by 7 bases; junction bases not matched to a gene: 6. The CDR3 is made up of 14 amino acids. The germline CDR1 and CDR2 sequences are MNHNS and SASEGT. The CDR3 loop reads CASRLTSGTNTQYF. The CDR3 DNA is TGTGCCAGCAGGTTGACTAGCGGGACGAATACGCAGTATTTT.

This clonotype was seen a few times. The chain recombines TRBV3-1 with TRBJ2-1; tentatively, D is TRBD2 (7 bases). The CDR3 is 14 amino acids. Germline lookup yields CDR1 LGHDT and CDR2 YNNKEL (reference sequence). The V end lost 8 bases, the J end lost 6 bases, and 17 bases lay between the germline ends. The CDR3 sequence: CASGDTGGTNEQFF. The CDR3 region has the DNA TGTGCCAGCGGGGACACCGGGGGGACCAATGAGCAGTTCTTC.

This clonotype was recorded a few times. This chain uses TRBV10-3 with TRBJ2-3, with a tentative D call TRBD2 (5 bases). Looked up from germline, CDR1 is ENHRY and CDR2 is SYGVKD. The length of the CDR3 is 11 residues. V lost 6 bases and J 6 bases, leaving 7 bases between the germline ends. As DNA, the CDR3 is TGTGCCATCAGGCTAGCCGATACGCAGTATTTT. Translated: CAIRLADTQYF.

The CDR3 protein is CASSQDRNEQFF. Here the CDR3 DNA reads TGCGCCAGCAGCCAAGATAGAAATGAGCAGTTCTTC. V gene TRBV4-1 combines with J gene TRBJ2-1; D ambiguous. The CDR3 runs to 12 residues. With 0 bases removed from V and 7 bases from J, the gap between germline ends came to 4 bases. The germline gives CDR1 MGHRA, CDR2 YSYEKL.

This clonotype turned up a few times. V gene TRBV5-1 combines with J gene TRBJ2-1, with a tentative D call TRBD2 (5 bases). The V end was cut by 2 bases, the J end by 13 bases, with 10 bases between. The CDR3 spans 11 residues. Germline values: CDR1 SGHRS, CDR2 YFSETQ. The CDR3 region is CASSFDSSQFF. The CDR3, as DNA: TGCGCCAGCAGCTTCGATTCTAGCCAGTTCTTC.

This clonotype was observed once. This chain connects TRBV25-1 to TRBJ2-6; D gene uncertain. V was cut by 6 bases and J by 0 bases, with 9 bases left in between. The CDR3 runs to 15 residues. CDR1 and CDR2 (germline): MGHDK, SYGVNS. The CDR3 reads CASSPRNSGANVLTF. The CDR3, as DNA: TGTGCCAGCAGCCCACGAAACTCTGGGGCCAACGTCCTGACTTTC.

V gene TRBV29-1 combines with J gene TRBJ1-4; 9 bases are a match to TRBD1. The CDR3 is 12 amino acids. The J segment lost 5 bases and the V segment lost 7 bases, leaving 2 bases of the junction unmatched. CDR1 SQVTM and CDR2 ANQGSEA come from the germline V gene. The CDR3 is CSATGGNEKLFF. Written as DNA, the CDR3 is TGCAGCGCGACAGGGGGAAATGAAAAACTGTTTTTT.

This clonotype has ten or more counts. The rearrangement joins TRBV11-2 to TRBJ2-3, with D perhaps matching TRBD1 (5 bases). The length of the CDR3 is 15 residues. Trimming took off 6 bases at V and 3 bases at J, with 16 bases between the two ends. Germline V gives CDR1 SGHAT, CDR2 FQNNGV. This CDR3 reads CASSLIGVGTDTQYF. The CDR3 DNA sequence: TGTGCCAGCAGTTTAATAGGGGTCGGGACAGATACGCAGTATTTT.

The chain recombines TRBV15 with TRBJ2-5, with D possibly matching TRBD1 (5 bases). With 0 bases removed from V and 0 bases from J, the gap between germline ends came to 5 bases. CDR1 LNHNV and CDR2 YYDKDF come from the germline V gene (reference sequence). The CDR3 length is 14 residues. CDR3 nucleotide sequence: TGTGCCACCAGCAGAGACAGGGACCAAGAGACCCAGTACTTC. Protein sequence: CATSRDRDQETQYF.

This clonotype showed up just a few times. CDR3 DNA sequence: TGTGCCAGCAGGCAGGGCCCTGAAGCTTTCTTT. Protein sequence: CASRQGPEAFF. The rearrangement joins TRBV7-9 to TRBJ1-1, with D tentatively TRBD1 (5 bases). Per the germline V gene, CDR1 is SEHNR and CDR2 is FQNEAQ (reference sequence). There are 11 residues in the CDR3. The V end was cut by 6 bases, the J end by 6 bases, with 8 bases between. The full variable domain, rest sourced from reference TRBV7-9 and TRBJ1-1, is DTGVSQNPRHKITKRGQNVTFRCDPISEHNRLYWYRQTLGQGPEFLTYFQNEAQLEKSRLLSDRFSAERPKGSFSTLEIQRTEQGDSAMYLCASRQGPEAFFGQGTRLTVV.

This clonotype was picked up a small number of times. The rearrangement uses TRBV9 and TRBJ1-2; 9 bases map to TRBD1. This CDR3 region has 15 residues. V trimming: 4 bases; J trimming: 0 bases; junction bases outside the gene matches: 4. The germline V gene has CDR1 SGDLS and CDR2 YYNGEE. CDR3 residues: CASSTWTGANYGYTF. The CDR3, as DNA: TGTGCCAGCAGCACCTGGACAGGGGCTAACTATGGCTACACCTTC. The whole variable domain, filled in from reference TRBV9 and TRBJ1-2, reads DSGVTQTPKHLITATGQRVTLRCSPRSGDLSVYWYQQSLDQGLQFLIQYYNGEERAKGNILERFSAQQFPDLHSELNLSSLELGDSALYFCASSTWTGANYGYTFGSGTRLTVV.